In this sample, the clone carrying this T cell receptor beta chain turned up many times. Antigen unknown. TCRdb processed the 5' RACE reads anew with MiXCR; each CDR3 protein has one entry. The table shows over 200,000 distinct CDR3 sequences, with approximately 6.7% occurring only once. This sample is part of a study of T cells after yellow fever vaccination. Whole-study findings and limits: A large majority of primary-vaccination clones showed up again after the booster (about 97% CD4, 75% to 90% CD8).

The length of the CDR3 is 12 residues. V was trimmed by 4 bases and J by 5 bases, leaving 8 bases between them. The receptor's source is a man younger than 45 who received the YFV17D yellow fever vaccine. The chain joins TRBV23-1 to TRBJ2-5; D call uncertain. TRBV23-1 has ORF status, its function being uncertain. The sample was CD4+ T cells sorted from PBMCs, taken on the day of the yellow fever booster vaccination. CDR3 amino acids: CASSPHGETQYF. CDR3 nucleotides: TGCGCCAGCAGTCCCCACGGGGAGACCCAGTACTTC.